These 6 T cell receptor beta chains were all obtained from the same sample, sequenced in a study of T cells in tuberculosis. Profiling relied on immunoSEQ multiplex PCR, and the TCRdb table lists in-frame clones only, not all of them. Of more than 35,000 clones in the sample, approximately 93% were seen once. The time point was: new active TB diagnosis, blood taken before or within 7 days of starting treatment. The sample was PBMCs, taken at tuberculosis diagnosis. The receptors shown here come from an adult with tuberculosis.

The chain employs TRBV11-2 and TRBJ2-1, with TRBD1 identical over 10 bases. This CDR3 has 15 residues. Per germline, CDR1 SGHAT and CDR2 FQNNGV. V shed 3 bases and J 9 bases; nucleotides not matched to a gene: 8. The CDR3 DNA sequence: TGTGCCAGCAGCTTCGCCCCGACAGGGGGCGCTGAGCAGTTCTTC. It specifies CASSFAPTGGAEQFF. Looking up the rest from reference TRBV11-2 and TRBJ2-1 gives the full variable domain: EAGVAQSPRYKIIEKRQSVAFWCNPISGHATLYWYQQILGQGPKLLIQFQNNGVVDDSQLPKDRFSAERLKGVDSTLKIQPAKLEDSAVYLCASSFAPTGGAEQFFGPGTRLTVL.

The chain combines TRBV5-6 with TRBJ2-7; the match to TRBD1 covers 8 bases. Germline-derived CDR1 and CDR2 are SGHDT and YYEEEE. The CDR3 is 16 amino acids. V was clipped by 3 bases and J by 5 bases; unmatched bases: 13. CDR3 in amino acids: CASSSIPGQGRNEQYF. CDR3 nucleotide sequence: TGTGCCAGCAGCTCTATCCCCGGACAGGGCAGAAACGAGCAGTACTTC.

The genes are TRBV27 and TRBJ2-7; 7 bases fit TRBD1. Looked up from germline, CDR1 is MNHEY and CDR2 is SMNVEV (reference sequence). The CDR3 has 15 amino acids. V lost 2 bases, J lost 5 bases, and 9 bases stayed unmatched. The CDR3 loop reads CASSLRGTVGDEQYF. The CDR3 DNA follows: TGTGCCAGCAGTTTACGTGGGACAGTAGGGGACGAGCAGTACTTC.

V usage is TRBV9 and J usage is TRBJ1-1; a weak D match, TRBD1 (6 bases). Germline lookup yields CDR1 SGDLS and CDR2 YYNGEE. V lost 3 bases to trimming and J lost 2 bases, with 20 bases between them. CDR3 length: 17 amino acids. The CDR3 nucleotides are TGTGCCAGCAGCGGGGGCCCCTCCCGGGGGGCAAACACTGAAGCTTTCTTT. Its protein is CASSGGPSRGANTEAFF.

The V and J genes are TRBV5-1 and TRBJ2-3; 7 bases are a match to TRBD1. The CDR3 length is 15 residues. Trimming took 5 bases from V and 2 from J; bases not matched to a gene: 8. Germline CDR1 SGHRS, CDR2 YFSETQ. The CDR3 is CASRGTEMFTDTQYF. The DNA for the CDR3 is TGCGCCAGCAGGGGGACAGAGATGTTCACAGATACGCAGTATTTT. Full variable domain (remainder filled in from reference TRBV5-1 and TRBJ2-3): KAGVTQTPRYLIKTRGQQVTLSCSPISGHRSVSWYQQTPGQGLQFLFEYFSETQRNKGNFPGRFSGRQFSNSRSEMNVSTLELGDSALYLCASRGTEMFTDTQYFGPGTRLTVL.

The CDR3 DNA is TGTGCCAGCAGTCCACGACAGGTTTTCAACACTGAAGCTTTCTTT. Protein product: CASSPRQVFNTEAFF. V usage is TRBV28 and J usage is TRBJ1-1; a possible D gene is TRBD1 (6 bases). This CDR3 has 15 amino acids. V was shortened by 5 bases and J by 2 bases, with 15 bases between the two germline ends. The germline V gene encodes CDR1 MDHEN and CDR2 SYDVKM.